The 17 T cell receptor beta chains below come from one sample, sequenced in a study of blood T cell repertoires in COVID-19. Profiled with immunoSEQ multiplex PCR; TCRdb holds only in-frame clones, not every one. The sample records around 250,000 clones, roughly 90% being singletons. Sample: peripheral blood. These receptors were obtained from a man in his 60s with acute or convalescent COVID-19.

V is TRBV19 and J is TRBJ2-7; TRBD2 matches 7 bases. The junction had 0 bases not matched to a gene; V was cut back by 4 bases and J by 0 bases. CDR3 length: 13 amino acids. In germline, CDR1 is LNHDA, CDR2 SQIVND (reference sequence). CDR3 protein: CASSSGSSYEQYF. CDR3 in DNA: TGTGCCAGTAGTAGCGGGAGCTCCTACGAGCAGTACTTC.

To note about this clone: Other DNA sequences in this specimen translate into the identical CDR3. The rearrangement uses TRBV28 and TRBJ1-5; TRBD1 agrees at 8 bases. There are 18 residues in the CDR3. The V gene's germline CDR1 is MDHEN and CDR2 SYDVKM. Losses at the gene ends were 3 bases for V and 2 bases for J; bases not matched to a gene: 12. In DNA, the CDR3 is TGTGCCAGCAGTTTGACCGGACAGGGAAGTGTCGGCAATCAGCCCCAGCATTTT. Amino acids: CASSLTGQGSVGNQPQHF.

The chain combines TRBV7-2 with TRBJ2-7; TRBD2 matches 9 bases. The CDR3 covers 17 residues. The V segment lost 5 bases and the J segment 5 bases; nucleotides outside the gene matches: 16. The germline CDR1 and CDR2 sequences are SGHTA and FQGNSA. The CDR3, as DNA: TGTGCCAGCAGCCCGCACCCCGCAGTAGCGGGAGAAAACGAGCAGTACTTC. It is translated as CASSPHPAVAGENEQYF.

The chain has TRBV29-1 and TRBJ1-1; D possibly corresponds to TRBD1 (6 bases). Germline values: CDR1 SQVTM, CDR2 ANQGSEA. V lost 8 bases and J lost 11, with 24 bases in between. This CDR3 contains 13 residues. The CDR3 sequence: CSTPSPDSQGAFF. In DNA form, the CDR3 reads TGCAGCACCCCCTCCCCGGACTCCCAGGGGGCTTTCTTT.

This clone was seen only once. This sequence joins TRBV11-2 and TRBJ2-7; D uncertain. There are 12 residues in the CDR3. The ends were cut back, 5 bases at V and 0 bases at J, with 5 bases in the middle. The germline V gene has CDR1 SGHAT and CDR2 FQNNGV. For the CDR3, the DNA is TGTGCCAGCAGCCTAAACTCCTACGAGCAGTACTTC. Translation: CASSLNSYEQYF.

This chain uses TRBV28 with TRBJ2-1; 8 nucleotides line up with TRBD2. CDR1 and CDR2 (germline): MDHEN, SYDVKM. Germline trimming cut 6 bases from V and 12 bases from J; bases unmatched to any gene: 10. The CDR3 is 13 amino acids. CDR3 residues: CASRHYSGDGQFF. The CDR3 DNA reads TGTGCCAGCAGGCACTATAGCGGGGATGGGCAGTTCTTC.

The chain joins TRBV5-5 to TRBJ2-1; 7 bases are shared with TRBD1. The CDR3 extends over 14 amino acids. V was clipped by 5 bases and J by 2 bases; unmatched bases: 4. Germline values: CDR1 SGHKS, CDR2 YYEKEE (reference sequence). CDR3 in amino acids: CASSPGGAYNEQFF. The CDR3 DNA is TGTGCCAGCAGTCCAGGGGGTGCCTACAATGAGCAGTTCTTC.

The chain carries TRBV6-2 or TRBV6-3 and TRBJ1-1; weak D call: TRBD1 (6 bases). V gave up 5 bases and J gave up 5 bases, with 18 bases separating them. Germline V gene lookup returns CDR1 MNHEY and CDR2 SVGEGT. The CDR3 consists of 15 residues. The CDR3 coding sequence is TGTGCCAGCAGTACTACAAAACAGGGAGGGACTGAAGCTTTCTTT. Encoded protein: CASSTTKQGGTEAFF.

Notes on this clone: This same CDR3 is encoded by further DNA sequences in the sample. CDR3 sequence reads: CASSVGAGNQPQHF. The DNA for the CDR3 is TGTGCCAGCAGCGTAGGGGCAGGCAATCAGCCCCAGCATTTT. This rearrangement joins TRBV9 to TRBJ1-5; D is uncertain. CDR3 size: 14 residues. V gave up 0 bases and J gave up 2 bases, with 6 bases separating them. Per germline, CDR1 SGDLS and CDR2 YYNGEE.

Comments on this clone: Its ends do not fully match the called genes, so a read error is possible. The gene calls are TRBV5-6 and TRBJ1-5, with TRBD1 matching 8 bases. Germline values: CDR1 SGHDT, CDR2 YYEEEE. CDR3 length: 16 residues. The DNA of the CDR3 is TGTGCCAGCAGCTTGTTTTCCTACAGGGGGAATCGGCCCCAGCATTTT. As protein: CASSLFSYRGNRPQHF.

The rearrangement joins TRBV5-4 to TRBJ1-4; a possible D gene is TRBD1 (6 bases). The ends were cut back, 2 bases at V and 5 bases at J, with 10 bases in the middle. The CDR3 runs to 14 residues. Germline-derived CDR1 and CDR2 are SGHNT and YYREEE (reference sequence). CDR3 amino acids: CASSFGQQNEKLFF. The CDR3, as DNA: TGTGCCAGCAGCTTTGGACAGCAAAATGAAAAACTGTTTTTT.

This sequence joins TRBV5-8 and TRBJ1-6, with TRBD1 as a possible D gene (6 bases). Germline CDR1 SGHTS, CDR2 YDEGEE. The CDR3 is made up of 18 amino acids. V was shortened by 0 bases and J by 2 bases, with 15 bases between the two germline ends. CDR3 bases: TGTGCCAGCAGCTTGGCCGAAGGTACAGGGACCTATAATTCACCCCTCCACTTT. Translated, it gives CASSLAEGTGTYNSPLHF.

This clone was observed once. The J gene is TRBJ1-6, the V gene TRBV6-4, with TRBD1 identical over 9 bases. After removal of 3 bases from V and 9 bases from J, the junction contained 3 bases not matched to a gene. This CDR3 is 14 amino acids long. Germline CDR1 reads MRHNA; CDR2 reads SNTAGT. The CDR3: CASSETGGVSPLHF. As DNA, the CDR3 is TGTGCCAGCAGTGAGACAGGGGGAGTTTCACCCCTCCACTTT.

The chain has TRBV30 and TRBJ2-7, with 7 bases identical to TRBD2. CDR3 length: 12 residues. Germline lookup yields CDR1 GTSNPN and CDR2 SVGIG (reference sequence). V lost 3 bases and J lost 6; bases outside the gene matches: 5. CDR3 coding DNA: TGTGCCTGGAGGGGCGGGAGCGTCGAGCAGTACTTC. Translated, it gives CAWRGGSVEQYF.

CDR3 sequence reads: CASSLMNGPQYTQYF. The CDR3 DNA reads TGTGCCAGCAGCTTGATGAATGGGCCCCAATATACGCAGTATTTT. The J gene is TRBJ2-3, the V gene TRBV5-8; D remains unclear. The ends were cut back, 1 base at V and 7 bases at J, with 16 bases in the middle. Germline values: CDR1 SGHTS, CDR2 YDEGEE. This CDR3 region has 15 residues. The whole variable domain, remainder taken from reference TRBV5-8 and TRBJ2-3, is EAGVTQSPTHLIKTRGQQATLRCSPISGHTSVYWYQQALGLGLQFLLWYDEGEERNRGNFPPRFSGRQFPNYSSELNVNALELEDSALYLCASSLMNGPQYTQYFGPGTRLTVL.

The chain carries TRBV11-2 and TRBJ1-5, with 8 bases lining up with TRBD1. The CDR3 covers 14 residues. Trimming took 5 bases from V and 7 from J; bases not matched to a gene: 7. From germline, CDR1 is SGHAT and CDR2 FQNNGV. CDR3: CASSRTGGGQPQHF. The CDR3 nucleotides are TGTGCCAGCAGCCGTACAGGGGGTGGCCAGCCCCAGCATTTT.

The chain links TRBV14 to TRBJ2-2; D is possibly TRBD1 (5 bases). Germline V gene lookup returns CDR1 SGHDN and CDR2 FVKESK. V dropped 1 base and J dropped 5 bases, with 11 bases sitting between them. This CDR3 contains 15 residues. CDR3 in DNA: TGTGCCAGCAGCCAAGTTAGGGGATCTACCGGGGAGCTGTTTTTT. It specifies CASSQVRGSTGELFF.